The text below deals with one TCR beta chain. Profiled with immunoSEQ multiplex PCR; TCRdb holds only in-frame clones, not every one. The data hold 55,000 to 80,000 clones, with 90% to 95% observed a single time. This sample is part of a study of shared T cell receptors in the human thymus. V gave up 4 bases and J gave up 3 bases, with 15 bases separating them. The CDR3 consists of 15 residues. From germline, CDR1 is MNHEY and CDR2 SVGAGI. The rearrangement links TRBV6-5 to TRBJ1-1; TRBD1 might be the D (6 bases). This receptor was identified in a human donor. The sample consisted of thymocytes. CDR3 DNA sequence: TGTGCCAGCAGTTTCGTATTACAGGGTGACACTGAAGCTTTCTTT. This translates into CASSFVLQGDTEAFF.